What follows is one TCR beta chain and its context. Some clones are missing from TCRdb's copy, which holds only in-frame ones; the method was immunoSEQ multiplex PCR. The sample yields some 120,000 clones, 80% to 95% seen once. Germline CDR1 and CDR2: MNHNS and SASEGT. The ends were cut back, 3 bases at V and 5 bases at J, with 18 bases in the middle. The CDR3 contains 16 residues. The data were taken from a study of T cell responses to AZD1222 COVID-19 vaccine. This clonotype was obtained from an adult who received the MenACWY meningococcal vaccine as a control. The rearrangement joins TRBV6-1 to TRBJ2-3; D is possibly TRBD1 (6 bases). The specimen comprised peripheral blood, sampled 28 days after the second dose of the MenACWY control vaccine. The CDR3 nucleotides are TGTGCCAGCAGTGATTTTGCCGAAGGGGGTTTAGATACGCAGTATTTT. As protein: CASSDFAEGGLDTQYF.